The 24 T cell receptor beta chains in this list originate from one sample, sequenced in a study of blood T cell repertoires in COVID-19. Method: immunoSEQ multiplex PCR; TCRdb's copy keeps in-frame clones and lacks some. This sample yields about 370,000 clones, of which more than 70% are seen a single time; around 2.8% belongs to the top ten. Material: peripheral blood. All receptors derive from a woman aged 25 to 45 with COVID-19, enrolled during active disease.

V gene TRBV7-6 combines with J gene TRBJ2-1; no definite D call. V gave up 3 bases and J gave up 9 bases, with 9 bases separating them. Germline V CDR1 and CDR2: SGHVS, FNYEAQ. This CDR3 contains 12 residues. The CDR3 nucleotides are TGTGCCAGCAGCTTTGAGCTTTCTGAGCAGTTCTTC. This translates into CASSFELSEQFF.

V and J are TRBV5-1 and TRBJ1-1; TRBD1 agrees at 8 bases. Germline values: CDR1 SGHRS, CDR2 YFSETQ. With V trimmed by 7 bases and J by 3 bases, 8 bases remained unmatched. CDR3 length: 14 amino acids. CDR3 amino acids: CASGYQGADTEAFF. The CDR3, as DNA: TGCGCCAGCGGGTACCAGGGGGCGGACACTGAAGCTTTCTTT.

This clone showed up just once. The chain combines TRBV15 with TRBJ2-7; 7 positions match TRBD1. Per germline, CDR1 LNHNV and CDR2 YYDKDF (reference sequence). The CDR3 totals 13 residues. The J segment lost 7 bases and the V segment lost 4 bases, leaving 7 bases of the junction unmatched. DNA of the CDR3: TGTGCCACCAGCATCGAATACAGGGGTGAGCAGTACTTC. This codes for CATSIEYRGEQYF.

The V gene is TRBV19, the J gene TRBJ1-6, with 8 bases that match TRBD1. There are 14 residues in the CDR3. The germline CDR1 and CDR2 sequences are LNHDA and SQIVND (reference sequence). V was pared by 7 bases and J by 7 bases, with 6 bases of the junction left unmatched. The chain's CDR3 is CASTPGQENSPLHF. CDR3 coding DNA: TGTGCCAGTACCCCGGGACAGGAGAATTCACCCCTCCACTTT. Filled out from reference TRBV19 and TRBJ1-6, the complete variable domain reads DGGITQSPKYLFRKEGQNVTLSCEQNLNHDAMYWYRQDPGQGLRLIYYSQIVNDFQKGDIAEGYSVSREKKESFPLTVTSAQKNPTAFYLCASTPGQENSPLHFGNGTRLTVT.

This sequence joins TRBV5-4 and TRBJ2-7; D gene ambiguous. With 0 bases removed from V and 2 bases from J, the gap between germline ends came to 9 bases. The CDR3 extends over 14 amino acids. In germline, CDR1 is SGHNT, CDR2 YYREEE (reference sequence). The CDR3 region is CASSLGGGTYEQYF. The CDR3 DNA sequence: TGTGCCAGCAGCTTGGGTGGCGGAACCTACGAGCAGTACTTC.

In DNA form, the CDR3 reads TGTGCCAGCAGTTTGACAGGGAGAGAGTATTTT. Protein: CASSLTGREYF. The J gene is TRBJ2-3, the V gene TRBV12-3 or TRBV12-4; 7 bases are shared with TRBD1. CDR3 length equals 11 residues. J gave up 13 bases and V 3 bases, and 4 bases lay outside the gene matches.

V and J are TRBV28 and TRBJ2-2; D is perhaps TRBD2 (5 bases). Trimming removed 10 bases from V and 3 bases from J, with 15 bases in between. CDR1 is MDHEN, CDR2 SYDVKM, per germline. CDR3 length equals 14 residues. The CDR3 DNA sequence: TGTGCCACCCGAGCGAGGGTAGACACCGGGGAGCTGTTTTTT. Its translation is CATRARVDTGELFF.

The rearrangement links TRBV23-1 to TRBJ2-6; tentatively, D is TRBD1 (6 bases). TRBV23-1 falls under the ORF class, with uncertain function. V was shortened by 2 bases and J by 4 bases, with 12 bases between the two germline ends. The CDR3 sequence is 16 residues long. The CDR3 DNA sequence: TGCGCCAGCAGTCAAGCCTACAGGGCCGGGGCCAACGTCCTGACTTTC. It is translated as CASSQAYRAGANVLTF.

The chain links TRBV5-1 to TRBJ2-1; 9 positions agree with TRBD1. Trimming removed 3 bases from V and 4 bases from J; junction bases left unmatched: 5. The CDR3 has 15 amino acids. Germline V CDR1 and CDR2: SGHRS, YFSETQ. Here the CDR3 DNA reads TGCGCCAGCAGCTCCACCGGGACAGGGTACAATGAGCAGTTCTTC. It encodes CASSSTGTGYNEQFF. The whole variable domain, remainder taken from reference TRBV5-1 and TRBJ2-1, is KAGVTQTPRYLIKTRGQQVTLSCSPISGHRSVSWYQQTPGQGLQFLFEYFSETQRNKGNFPGRFSGRQFSNSRSEMNVSTLELGDSALYLCASSSTGTGYNEQFFGPGTRLTVL.

The chain carries TRBV30 and TRBJ2-2, with D tentatively TRBD2 (6 bases). Trimming stripped 2 bases from V and 5 bases from J, with 9 bases between. This CDR3 is 13 amino acids long. CDR1 is GTSNPN and CDR2 is SVGIG in the germline V gene (reference sequence). The CDR3 here is CAWSWSGTGELFF. The CDR3 DNA reads as TGTGCCTGGAGTTGGAGCGGGACCGGGGAGCTGTTTTTT.

The V gene is TRBV23-1, the J gene TRBJ2-7, with TRBD1 as a possible D gene (5 bases). TRBV23-1 is an open reading frame, and its role is uncertain. V dropped 3 bases and J dropped 1 base, with 16 bases sitting between them. CDR3 size: 16 residues. CDR3 coding DNA: TGCGCCAGCAGTCAGGGGCCGCAGGGCAGGTCCTACGAGCAGTACGTC. Translating gives CASSQGPQGRSYEQYV.

V and J are TRBV11-2 and TRBJ1-2, with D hard to call. The length of the CDR3 is 13 residues. CDR1 and CDR2 (germline): SGHAT, FQNNGV. The V end was cut by 1 base, the J end by 8 bases, with 11 bases between. Here the CDR3 DNA reads TGTGCCAGCAGCTTAGGACGGGTGGAGGGCTACACCTTC. This translates into CASSLGRVEGYTF. Full variable domain (outside the CDR3, taken from reference TRBV11-2 and TRBJ1-2): EAGVAQSPRYKIIEKRQSVAFWCNPISGHATLYWYQQILGQGPKLLIQFQNNGVVDDSQLPKDRFSAERLKGVDSTLKIQPAKLEDSAVYLCASSLGRVEGYTFGSGTRLTVV.

The chain carries TRBV6-1 and TRBJ2-1, with TRBD2 matching 8 bases. The junction had 8 bases not matched to a gene; V was cut back by 2 bases and J by 5 bases. The CDR3 is made up of 16 amino acids. Germline-derived CDR1 and CDR2 are MNHNS and SASEGT. CDR3 sequence: CASSEYERETHNEQFF. As DNA, the CDR3 is TGTGCCAGCAGTGAATACGAGCGGGAGACCCACAATGAGCAGTTCTTC.

The chain combines TRBV6-5 with TRBJ2-5, with 7 positions matching TRBD1. This CDR3 spans 15 amino acids. Germline V gives CDR1 MNHEY, CDR2 SVGAGI. The J segment lost 3 bases and the V segment lost 9 bases, leaving 13 bases of the junction unmatched. The CDR3 region is CASSPFQGVEETQYF. CDR3 coding DNA: TGTGCCAGTTCTCCTTTCCAGGGGGTAGAAGAGACCCAGTACTTC.

This sequence joins TRBV7-8 and TRBJ2-5; 9 bases agree with TRBD2. In germline, CDR1 is SGHVS, CDR2 FQNEAQ. This CDR3 region has 14 residues. Losses at the gene ends were 6 bases for V and 2 bases for J; bases not matched to a gene: 4. The CDR3 spells CASRRLAVQETQYF. The CDR3 nucleotides are TGTGCCAGCAGGCGACTAGCGGTTCAAGAGACCCAGTACTTC.

This sequence joins TRBV6-6 and TRBJ1-5; D is unresolved. Trimming stripped 10 bases from V and 2 bases from J, with 12 bases between. The V gene's germline CDR1 is MNHNY and CDR2 SVGAGI (reference sequence). CDR3 length equals 13 residues. The CDR3 region is CAITWSGNQPQHF. For the CDR3, the DNA is TGTGCCATCACCTGGAGCGGCAATCAGCCCCAGCATTTT.

This clone is a singleton in its sample. The chain joins TRBV4-1 to TRBJ2-5, with TRBD2 matching 11 bases. The CDR3 totals 19 residues. The junction had 12 bases not matched to a gene; V was cut back by 1 base and J by 2 bases. Germline CDR1 reads MGHRA; CDR2 reads YSYEKL. The CDR3 loop reads CASSQGDPLAGGRQETQYF. In DNA, the CDR3 is TGCGCCAGCAGCCAAGGGGACCCCCTAGCGGGGGGCCGTCAAGAGACCCAGTACTTC.

Note on this clone: This specimen includes other DNA sequences encoding the same CDR3. The chain is built from TRBV11-2 and TRBJ1-5, with D unresolved. Germline CDR1 reads SGHAT; CDR2 reads FQNNGV. V dropped 1 base and J dropped 0 bases, with 7 bases sitting between them. This CDR3 region has 15 residues. The CDR3 loop is CASSLAGNSNQPQHF. Written as DNA, the CDR3 is TGTGCCAGCAGCTTAGCGGGAAATAGCAATCAGCCCCAGCATTTT.

The chain uses TRBV12-3 or TRBV12-4 and TRBJ1-2; a weak D match, TRBD1 (6 bases). Trimming left V 6 bases short and J 8 bases short, with 16 bases between. This CDR3 has 13 amino acids. The CDR3 DNA sequence: TGTGCCAGCAGCCCGAACAGGGATGTGGGCTACACCTTC. Amino acid sequence: CASSPNRDVGYTF.

V is TRBV19 and J is TRBJ2-3; 14 bases align to TRBD2. Germline V gene lookup returns CDR1 LNHDA and CDR2 SQIVND (reference sequence). The junction had 5 bases not matched to a gene; V was cut back by 7 bases and J by 5 bases. The CDR3 is made up of 15 amino acids. CDR3 DNA: TGTGCCAGTACCGGGACTAGCGGGAGTGGAGATACGCAGTATTTT. This encodes CASTGTSGSGDTQYF. Using reference TRBV19 and TRBJ2-3 for the parts outside the CDR3, the full variable domain is DGGITQSPKYLFRKEGQNVTLSCEQNLNHDAMYWYRQDPGQGLRLIYYSQIVNDFQKGDIAEGYSVSREKKESFPLTVTSAQKNPTAFYLCASTGTSGSGDTQYFGPGTRLTVL.

The chain joins TRBV28 to TRBJ2-3; D gene unclear. CDR1 is MDHEN and CDR2 is SYDVKM in the germline V gene. Trimming cost V 4 bases and J 2 bases, with 7 bases left between them. The CDR3 totals 13 residues. The chain's CDR3 is CASSSSNTDTQYF. The CDR3 nucleotides are TGTGCCAGCAGTTCGAGTAACACAGATACGCAGTATTTT. Full variable domain (remainder filled in from reference TRBV28 and TRBJ2-3): DVKVTQSSRYLVKRTGEKVFLECVQDMDHENMFWYRQDPGLGLRLIYFSYDVKMKEKGDIPEGYSVSREKKERFSLILESASTNQTSMYLCASSSSNTDTQYFGPGTRLTVL.

The genes are TRBV9 and TRBJ2-1; TRBD2 matches at 7 bases. V dropped 0 bases and J dropped 3; count of bases not matched to a gene: 9. The CDR3 loop spans 17 amino acids. CDR1 is SGDLS and CDR2 is YYNGEE in the germline V gene. The CDR3: CASSVAYNSGVYNEQFF. CDR3 DNA sequence: TGTGCCAGCAGCGTAGCATATAACAGCGGGGTCTACAATGAGCAGTTCTTC.

This chain uses TRBV10-3 with TRBJ2-3; TRBD2 might be the D (7 bases). In germline, CDR1 is ENHRY, CDR2 SYGVKD. CDR3 length equals 12 residues. The CDR3 loop reads CAGGRSTDTQYF. The CDR3 DNA reads as TGTGCGGGGGGGCGAAGCACAGATACGCAGTATTTT.

CDR3 bases: TGTGCCAGCAGCTCGCCCCCAGGGCATCGAGAGACCCAGTACTTC. This encodes CASSSPPGHRETQYF. The chain couples TRBV5-4 to TRBJ2-5; TRBD1 is a possible D gene (5 bases). Per germline, CDR1 SGHNT and CDR2 YYREEE (reference sequence). The CDR3 sequence is 15 residues long. Trimming left V 3 bases short and J 4 bases short, with 16 bases between.